The clone carrying this T cell receptor beta chain was counted a few times. A clone one base away is much larger, so this may be a read error. Other nucleotide sequences from this sample produce the same CDR3. This sample is part of a study of metastatic and nonmetastatic thyroid tumors. Study information: It was across blood and tumor or nodule tissue from malignant and benign thyroid patients that repertoires were compared.

As originally analysed: The study's classifier, a distant-metastasis tool for papillary thyroid cancer, was built using CDR3 differences across clinicopathological groups. Using MiXCR, TCRdb re-called clones from the PCR reads. These V and J calls originate from TCRdb's pipeline instead of the authors' own analysis. Among several thousand clones listed, more than 30% were seen once. Among the patients, none had received any treatment before thyroid surgery. The CDR3 has 14 residues. Germline CDR1 and CDR2: SGHTA and FQGTGA. This chain joins TRBV7-3 and TRBJ2-4, with D possibly TRBD1 on 5 matching bases. This sequence originates from a female donor with papillary thyroid cancer or a benign thyroid nodule (not recorded which). Some clones in this sample may be carry-over from other donors' samples. Sequencing used tumor tissue. The CDR3 is CASSLTAQGDIQYF. The CDR3, as DNA: TGTGCCAGCAGCTTAACAGCCCAGGGTGACATCCAGTACTTC.